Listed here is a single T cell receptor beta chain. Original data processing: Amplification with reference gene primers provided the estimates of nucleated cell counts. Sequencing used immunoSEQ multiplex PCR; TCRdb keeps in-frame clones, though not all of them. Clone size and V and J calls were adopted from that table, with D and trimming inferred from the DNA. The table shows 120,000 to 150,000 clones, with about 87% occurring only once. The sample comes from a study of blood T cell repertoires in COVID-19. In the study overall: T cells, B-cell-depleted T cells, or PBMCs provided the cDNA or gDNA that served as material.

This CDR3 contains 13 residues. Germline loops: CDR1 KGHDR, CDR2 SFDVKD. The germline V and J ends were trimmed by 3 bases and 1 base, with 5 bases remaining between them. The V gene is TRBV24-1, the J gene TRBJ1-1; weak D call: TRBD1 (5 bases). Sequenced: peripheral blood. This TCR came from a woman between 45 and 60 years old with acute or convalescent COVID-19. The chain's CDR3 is CATSDGQNTEAFF. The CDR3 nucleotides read TGTGCCACCAGTGATGGACAGAACACTGAAGCTTTCTTT.